Listed below are T cell receptor beta chains from one sample, sequenced in a study of T cell repertoires in cytomegalovirus infection. MiXCR, run by TCRdb on the reads, gives a single entry per CDR3 protein. The data contain about 190,000 distinct CDR3 sequences, roughly 27% of them seen just once; the ten biggest clones take up approximately 30%. Sequencing was carried out using PBMCs. The receptors were gathered from a human donor in good health (CMV status not recorded). Some clones in this sample may be carry-over from other donors' samples. CDR3s include the opening cysteine and the closing phenylalanine or tryptophan. The D gene is left open where the match is weak. Rows give clone size only sometimes, using once, few, many, or a class for an expanded clone.

v_call,d_call,j_call,clone_size,cdr3_nt,cdr3_aa
TRBV7-3,NA,TRBJ1-3,NA,TGTGCCAGCAGCCCGGGGGGGGGGCCGGGAAACACCATATATTTT,CASSPGGGPGNTIYF
TRBV7-9,NA,TRBJ1-3,NA,TGTGCCAGCAGCTTTTCGGGTGTCGGAAACACCATATATTTT,CASSFSGVGNTIYF
TRBV7-2,NA,TRBJ2-3,NA,TGTGCCAGCAGCTGGTCCCCAGATACGCAGTATTTT,CASSWSPDTQYF
TRBV11-2,TRBD1,TRBJ2-5,NA,TGTGCCAGCAGCTTAGGACGGACAGGGGTGTACCAAGAGACCCAGTACTTC,CASSLGRTGVYQETQYF
TRBV29-1,NA,TRBJ1-1,NA,TGCAGCGTTTCCTTGAACACTGAAGCTTTCTTT,CSVSLNTEAFF
TRBV5-1,NA,TRBJ1-2,NA,TGCGCCAGCAGCTTGGACAGGCAAGCATATGGCTACACCTTC,CASSLDRQAYGYTF
TRBV11-1,TRBD1,TRBJ1-1,few,TGTGCCAGCAGCTTATGGAAAGTGGGACAGGGGTCCTATGAAGCTTTCTTT,CASSLWKVGQGSYEAFF
TRBV2,TRBD2,TRBJ2-7,NA,TGTGCCAGCAGTGAGCCGGGACTAGCGAGGAACGAGCAGTACTTC,CASSEPGLARNEQYF
TRBV6-2/TRBV6-3,NA,TRBJ2-5,few,TGTGCCAGCAGTTACCCTTCCCCGATGTTGGCGGACCAAGAGACCCAGTACTTC,CASSYPSPMLADQETQYF
TRBV6-5,NA,TRBJ2-6,NA,TGTGCCAGCAGATGGGGTTCTGGGGCCAACGTCCTGACTTTC,CASRWGSGANVLTF
TRBV7-2,NA,TRBJ2-3,NA,TGTGCCAGCAGCCTAGTTGAGACCTCTAGCACAGATACGCAGTATTTT,CASSLVETSSTDTQYF
TRBV30,NA,TRBJ1-1,once,TGTGCCTGGAGTCAGGAGACCCAGAACACTGAAGCTTTCTTT,CAWSQETQNTEAFF
TRBV10-3,NA,TRBJ2-5,NA,TGTGCCATCAGTGAGTCGGGGCAGGTCGCGGAGACCCAGTACTTC,CAISESGQVAETQYF
TRBV6-5,NA,TRBJ1-1,few,TGTGCCAGCACCATCCCAGGGCGGAACACTGAAGCTTTCTTT,CASTIPGRNTEAFF
TRBV11-2,NA,TRBJ1-6,NA,TGTGCCAGCAGCACCCCACGTGGGGTTAATTCACCCCTCCACTTT,CASSTPRGVNSPLHF
TRBV7-2,NA,TRBJ1-1,many,TGTGCCAGCAGCCAGGCGAACACTGAAGCTTTCTTT,CASSQANTEAFF
TRBV29-1,TRBD1,TRBJ2-7,few,TGCAGCGTTCCCACAGGGGGCAGCTCCTACGAGCAGTACTTC,CSVPTGGSSYEQYF
TRBV7-2,NA,TRBJ1-2,many,TGTGCCAGCAGCTTAGGACAGCTTAGTGGCTACACCTTC,CASSLGQLSGYTF
TRBV7-2,NA,TRBJ1-2,many,TGTGCCAGCAGCTTAGACCGGATGGACTCCCATCTTTATGGCTACACCTTC,CASSLDRMDSHLYGYTF
TRBV12-3/TRBV12-4,NA,TRBJ1-2,NA,TGTGCCAGCAGACCGGGACACGGAGTCTTCTACACCTTC,CASRPGHGVFYTF
TRBV11-3,NA,TRBJ1-4,NA,TGTGCCAGCAGCTTCGACGGGGAAAAACTGTTTTTT,CASSFDGEKLFF
TRBV7-8,TRBD1,TRBJ1-4,many,TGTGCCAGCAGCTTAGAAACCTTAGGGACAGGGGCGGGGGAAAAACTGTTTTTT,CASSLETLGTGAGEKLFF
TRBV20-1,NA,TRBJ2-5,NA,TGCAGTGCTAGAGTTGAGACCCAGTACTTC,CSARVETQYF
TRBV11-2,NA,TRBJ1-1,few,TGTGCCAGCAGCCTATCCCCACAGGGTAGGCACACTGAAGCTTTCTTT,CASSLSPQGRHTEAFF